The following is a T cell receptor beta chain sequence with its context. The target antigen is unknown. This entry comes from a study of shared clonotypes between healthy human individuals. Per germline, CDR1 SNHLY and CDR2 FYNNEI. The CDR3 covers 14 residues. V was pared by 8 bases and J by 5 bases, with 16 bases between. The sorted-subset replicate PCRs were given roughly 190 ng DNA, which is about 29,000 T cell genomes. The table came from immunoSEQ multiplex PCR; TCRdb's copy has only in-frame clones and leaves some out. The sample lists about 2.4 million clones, under 95% occurring once. Study results and limitations: Sharing of clonotypes among donors was expected to vary with sequencing depth. Several donors showed sharing of about 4.8% of naive CD4 clonotypes. The four-donor shared clonotypes exceeded non-shared clonotypes in generation probability, with non-shared ones scoring lower.

The receptor's source is a man between 18 and 29 years old in good health. Some clones in this sample may be carry-over from other donors' samples. The sequenced material came from naive CD4+ T cells from PBMCs. As for subset: CD45RA+ positively selected. The chain links TRBV2 to TRBJ1-3, with no clear D. CDR3 in amino acids: CASFLDSGRNTIYF. The CDR3 nucleotides are TGTGCCAGCTTCCTTGACTCAGGAAGAAACACCATATATTTT.